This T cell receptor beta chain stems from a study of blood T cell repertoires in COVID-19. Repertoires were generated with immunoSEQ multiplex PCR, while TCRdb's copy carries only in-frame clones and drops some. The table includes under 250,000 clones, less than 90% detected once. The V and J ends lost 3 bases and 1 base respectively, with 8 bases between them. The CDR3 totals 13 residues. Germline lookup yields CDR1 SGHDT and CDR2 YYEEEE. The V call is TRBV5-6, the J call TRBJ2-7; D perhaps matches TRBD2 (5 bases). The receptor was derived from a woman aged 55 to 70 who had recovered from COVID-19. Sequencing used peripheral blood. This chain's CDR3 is CASSWGESYEQYF. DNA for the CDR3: TGTGCCAGCAGCTGGGGAGAATCCTACGAGCAGTACTTC.